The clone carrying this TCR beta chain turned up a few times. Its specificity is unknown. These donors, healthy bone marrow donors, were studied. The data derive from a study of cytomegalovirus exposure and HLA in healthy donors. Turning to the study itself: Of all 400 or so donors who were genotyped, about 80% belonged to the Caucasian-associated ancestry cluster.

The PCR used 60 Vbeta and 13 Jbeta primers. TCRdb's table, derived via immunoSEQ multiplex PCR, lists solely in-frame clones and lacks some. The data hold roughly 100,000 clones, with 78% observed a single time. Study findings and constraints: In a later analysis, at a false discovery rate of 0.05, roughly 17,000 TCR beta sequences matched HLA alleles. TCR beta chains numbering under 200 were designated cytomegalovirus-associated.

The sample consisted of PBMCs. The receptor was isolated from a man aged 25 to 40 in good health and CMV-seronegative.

CDR3 sequence: CSVEDPEANYGYTF. The CDR3 DNA reads as TGCAGCGTTGAAGACCCTGAAGCGAACTATGGCTACACCTTC. V and J are TRBV29-1 and TRBJ1-2; D remains ambiguous. V lost 0 bases and J 2 bases, leaving 10 bases between the germline ends. The CDR3 covers 14 residues. Per the germline V gene, CDR1 is SQVTM and CDR2 is ANQGSEA.